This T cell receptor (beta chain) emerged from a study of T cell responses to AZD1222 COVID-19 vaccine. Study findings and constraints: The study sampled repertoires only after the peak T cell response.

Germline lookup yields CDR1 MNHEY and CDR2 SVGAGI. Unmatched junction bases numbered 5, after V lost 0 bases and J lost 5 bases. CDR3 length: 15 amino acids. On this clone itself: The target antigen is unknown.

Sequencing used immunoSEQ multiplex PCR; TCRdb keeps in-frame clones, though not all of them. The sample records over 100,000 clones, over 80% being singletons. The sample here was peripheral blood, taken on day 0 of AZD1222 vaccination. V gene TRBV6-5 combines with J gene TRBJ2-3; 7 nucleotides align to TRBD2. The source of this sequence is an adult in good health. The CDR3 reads CASSYSGGWEDTQYF. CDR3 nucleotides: TGTGCCAGCAGTTACTCCGGGGGGTGGGAAGATACGCAGTATTTT.